This TCR beta chain was profiled in a study of blood T cell repertoires in COVID-19. Study information: Samples of COVID-19 (acute and convalescent) were obtained from the United States, Italy and Spain.

Authors' data handling: Quantification of nucleated cells was approximated via reference gene primer amplification. Assay: immunoSEQ multiplex PCR; the TCRdb copy retains only in-frame clones and omits some. V, J and clone size are those of that table, while D and trimming were read from the DNA. The table has 200,000 to 300,000 clones, 88% seen once. The CDR3 runs 17 residues. The V segment lost 0 bases and the J segment 6 bases; nucleotides outside the gene matches: 7. The germline gives CDR1 SGHNT, CDR2 YYREEE (reference sequence). This clonotype originated in a woman between 40 and 50 years old with acute COVID-19. The chain uses TRBV5-4 and TRBJ2-2; 11 bases fit TRBD1. Sequences were obtained from PBMCs or T cells enriched from blood (not recorded which). This chain's CDR3 is CASSLGTGGLRAGELFF. In DNA form, the CDR3 reads TGTGCCAGCAGCTTGGGGACAGGGGGCTTGAGAGCCGGGGAGCTGTTTTTT.